This T cell receptor (beta chain) is from a study of blood T cell repertoires in COVID-19. Study-level information: The origin of the acute and convalescent COVID-19 samples was the United States, Italy and Spain. Sources were T cells, B-cell-depleted T cells, or PBMCs; the material itself was cDNA or gDNA.

In the original processing: Estimated nucleated cell counts came from reference gene primer amplification. Using immunoSEQ multiplex PCR, the repertoire was profiled, and TCRdb retains in-frame clones only, with some absent. Clone size and the V and J calls come from that table; the DNA yielded D and trimming. Altogether around 170,000 clones are present, about four fifths being singletons, with the ten largest covering about 6.5%. This CDR3 spans 15 amino acids. CDR1 is KGHSH, CDR2 LQKENI, per germline. V gave up 3 bases and J gave up 0 bases; unmatched junction bases: 5. This clonotype originated in a woman aged 40 to 49 with acute or convalescent COVID-19. The V gene is TRBV18, the J gene TRBJ2-7; 7 bases are shared with TRBD1. Sequenced input: peripheral blood. The CDR3 loop reads CASSPDRARSYEQYF. CDR3 in DNA: TGTGCCAGCTCACCTGACAGGGCTCGCTCCTACGAGCAGTACTTC.